This T cell receptor beta chain was identified in a study of blood T cell repertoires in COVID-19. Clones were sequenced by immunoSEQ multiplex PCR, and TCRdb holds only the in-frame ones, with some missing. The table shows over 45,000 clones, with roughly nine tenths occurring only once. The germline V and J ends were trimmed by 2 bases and 3 bases, with 7 bases remaining between them. Germline V gives CDR1 MDHEN, CDR2 SYDVKM. The CDR3 is made up of 13 amino acids. Sequencing used peripheral blood. J is TRBJ1-2 and V is TRBV28; D unresolved. The clonotype comes from a man aged 50 to 59 with acute or convalescent COVID-19. The CDR3 is CASSLAEYYGYTF. The CDR3 DNA reads TGTGCCAGCAGTTTAGCGGAGTACTATGGCTACACCTTC.